One and the same sample provided the 8 T cell receptor beta chains below, sequenced in a study of technical replicates of blood from several donors. TCRdb's copy holds only in-frame clones and misses some; the assay was immunoSEQ multiplex PCR. The data show some 70,000 clones, roughly 92% seen once. The sample was T cells isolated from PBMCs. These receptors were obtained from a human donor in good health.

V gene TRBV28 combines with J gene TRBJ1-2; TRBD1 aligns across 7 bases. Germline CDR1 is MDHEN and CDR2 is SYDVKM. CDR3 length: 13 amino acids. Trimming cost V 5 bases and J 7 bases; bases outside gene matches: 7. The CDR3 loop reads CASSQTGTVGYTF. CDR3 in DNA: TGTGCCAGCAGTCAGACAGGGACAGTTGGCTACACCTTC.

This clone was counted a few times. The chain uses TRBV7-9 and TRBJ1-3, with no clear D. V was trimmed by 2 bases and J by 0 bases, leaving 14 bases between them. The length of the CDR3 is 17 residues. In germline, CDR1 is SEHNR, CDR2 FQNEAQ (reference sequence). For the CDR3, the DNA is TGTGCCAGCAGCTTACTGGGCCAGGCCCTCTCTGGAAACACCATATATTTT. Its translation: CASSLLGQALSGNTIYF.

The chain combines TRBV20-1 with TRBJ2-3; TRBD2 matches at 8 bases. J gave up 14 bases and V 4 bases, and 5 bases lay outside the gene matches. This CDR3 contains 10 residues. Looked up from germline, CDR1 is DFQATT and CDR2 is SNEGSKA (reference sequence). CDR3 bases: TGCAGTGCTAAGCGGGAGAGCATGTATTTT. It encodes CSAKRESMYF.

The rearrangement joins TRBV4-1 to TRBJ2-7, with 9 bases identical to TRBD1. Germline values: CDR1 MGHRA, CDR2 YSYEKL. This CDR3 spans 15 amino acids. Trimming cost V 2 bases and J 3 bases; bases outside gene matches: 5. As DNA, the CDR3 is TGCGCCAGCAGCCAACCCGGGACAGGGATCTACGAGCAGTACTTC. Translation: CASSQPGTGIYEQYF.

The chain carries TRBV30 and TRBJ1-2, with no clear D. Trimming cost V 0 bases and J 2 bases, with 10 bases left between them. The CDR3 is 14 amino acids. Germline CDR1 and CDR2: GTSNPN and SVGIG (reference sequence). Here the CDR3 DNA reads TGTGCCTGGAGTGTCCTGGCGGAGAACTATGGCTACACCTTC. This sequence encodes CAWSVLAENYGYTF.

This clone showed up just a few times. The chain has TRBV5-4 and TRBJ1-1; D is perhaps TRBD1 (6 bases). V was trimmed by 0 bases and J by 6 bases, leaving 12 bases between them. The CDR3 is 14 residues long. From germline, CDR1 is SGHNT and CDR2 YYREEE (reference sequence). CDR3 sequence: CASSLGGHRAEAFF. The CDR3 coding sequence is TGTGCCAGCAGCTTGGGGGGACACAGAGCTGAAGCTTTCTTT.

The rearrangement links TRBV5-1 to TRBJ2-1, with D perhaps TRBD2 (6 bases). V was clipped by 4 bases and J by 7 bases, with 15 bases between them. Germline CDR1 is SGHRS and CDR2 is YFSETQ. The CDR3 runs 14 residues. The CDR3 reads CASSPGDFENEQFF. The CDR3 nucleotides are TGCGCCAGCAGCCCCGGGGACTTTGAAAATGAGCAGTTCTTC.

The chain recombines TRBV11-2 with TRBJ1-1; D unresolved. The germline gives CDR1 SGHAT, CDR2 FQNNGV. V lost 2 bases, J lost 1 base, and 8 bases lay in between. The CDR3 sequence is 14 residues long. In DNA, the CDR3 is TGTGCCAGCAGCTTACCTCGACAGAACACTGAAGCTTTCTTT. It translates to CASSLPRQNTEAFF.